The source of this T cell receptor (beta chain) is a study of post-analysis software for immune sequencing data. Background on the study: Patients with relapsing-remitting, secondary progressive and progressive-relapsing multiple sclerosis courses were all represented. Whole-study results and caveats: Normalized Chao1 diversity was significantly reduced in patients versus controls.

On this clonotype itself: The antigen is unknown.

Researchers reported that TCR beta cDNA libraries carried unique molecular identifiers. T cells numbering about 0.9 to 11 million yielded some 480,000 cDNA molecules. TCRdb itself ran the PCR reads through MiXCR, one entry per CDR3 protein. The table lists roughly 400,000 distinct CDR3 sequences, approximately 42% of them singletons, with 7.6% in the top ten. The sequence came from a girl aged 2 to 9 with multiple sclerosis. The sequenced sample consisted of blood.

CDR3 sequence reads: CAISDRGEQYF. CDR3 in DNA: TGTGCCATCAGTGACCGAGGTGAGCAGTACTTC. The J gene is TRBJ2-7, the V gene TRBV10-3; D unclear. The V gene's germline CDR1 is ENHRY and CDR2 SYGVKD. V was cut by 3 bases and J by 7 bases, with 7 bases left in between. The length of the CDR3 is 11 residues.